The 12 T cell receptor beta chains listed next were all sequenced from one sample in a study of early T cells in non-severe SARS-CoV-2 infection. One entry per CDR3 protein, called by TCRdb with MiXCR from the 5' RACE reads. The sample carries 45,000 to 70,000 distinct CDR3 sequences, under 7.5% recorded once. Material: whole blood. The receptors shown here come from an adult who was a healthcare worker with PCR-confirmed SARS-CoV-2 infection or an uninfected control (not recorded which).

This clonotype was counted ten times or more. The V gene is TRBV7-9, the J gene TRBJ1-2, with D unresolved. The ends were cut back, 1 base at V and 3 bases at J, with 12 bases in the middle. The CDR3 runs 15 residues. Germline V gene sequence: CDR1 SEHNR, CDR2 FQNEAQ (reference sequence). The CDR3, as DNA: TGTGCCAGCAGCTTAGGGGATCTGGATGACTATGGCTACACCTTC. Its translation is CASSLGDLDDYGYTF.

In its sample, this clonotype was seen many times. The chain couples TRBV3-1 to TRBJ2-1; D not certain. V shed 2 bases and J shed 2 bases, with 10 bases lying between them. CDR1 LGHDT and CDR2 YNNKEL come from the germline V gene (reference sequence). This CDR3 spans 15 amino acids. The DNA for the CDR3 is TGTGCCAGCAGCCAAATTTGGTCCCCCTACAATGAGCAGTTCTTC. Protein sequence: CASSQIWSPYNEQFF.

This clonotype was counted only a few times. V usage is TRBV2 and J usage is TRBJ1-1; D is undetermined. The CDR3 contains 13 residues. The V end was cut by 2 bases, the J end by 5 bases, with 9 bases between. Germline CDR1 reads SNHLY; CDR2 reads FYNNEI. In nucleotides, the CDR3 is TGTGCCAGCAGTGAAAACAGAGGGACTGAAGCTTTCTTT. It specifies CASSENRGTEAFF. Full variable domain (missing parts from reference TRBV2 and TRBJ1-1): EPEVTQTPSHQVTQMGQEVILRCVPISNHLYFYWYRQILGQKVEFLVSFYNNEISEKSEIFDDQFSVERPDGSNFTLKIRSTKLEDSAMYFCASSENRGTEAFFGQGTRLTVV.

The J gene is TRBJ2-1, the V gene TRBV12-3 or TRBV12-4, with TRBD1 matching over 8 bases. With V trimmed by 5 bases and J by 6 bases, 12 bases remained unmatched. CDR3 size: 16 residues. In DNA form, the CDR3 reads TGTGCCAGCAGTCCCCCAGGTCACACAGGGGGCAATGAGCAGTTCTTC. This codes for CASSPPGHTGGNEQFF.

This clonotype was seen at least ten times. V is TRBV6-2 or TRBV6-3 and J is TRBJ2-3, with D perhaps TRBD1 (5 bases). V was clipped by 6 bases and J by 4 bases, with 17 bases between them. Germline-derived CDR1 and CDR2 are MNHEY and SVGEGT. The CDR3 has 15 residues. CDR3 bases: TGTGCCAGCAGCCTCGACAGCGAAGGTGCAGATACGCAGTATTTT. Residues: CASSLDSEGADTQYF.

Here the CDR3 reads CASSFRENTEAFF. The DNA of the CDR3 is TGTGCCAGCAGCTTCAGGGAGAACACTGAAGCTTTCTTT. The chain recombines TRBV7-9 with TRBJ1-1, with D perhaps matching TRBD1 (5 bases). V lost 3 bases and J 1 base, leaving 6 bases between the germline ends. CDR3 size: 13 residues. Germline-derived CDR1 and CDR2 are SEHNR and FQNEAQ (reference sequence).

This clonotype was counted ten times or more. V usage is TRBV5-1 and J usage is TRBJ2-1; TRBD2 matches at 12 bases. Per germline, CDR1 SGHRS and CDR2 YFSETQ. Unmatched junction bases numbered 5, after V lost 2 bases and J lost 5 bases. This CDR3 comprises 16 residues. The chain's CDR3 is CASSFLAGGPNNEQFF. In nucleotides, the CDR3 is TGCGCCAGCAGCTTTCTAGCGGGGGGGCCCAACAATGAGCAGTTCTTC.

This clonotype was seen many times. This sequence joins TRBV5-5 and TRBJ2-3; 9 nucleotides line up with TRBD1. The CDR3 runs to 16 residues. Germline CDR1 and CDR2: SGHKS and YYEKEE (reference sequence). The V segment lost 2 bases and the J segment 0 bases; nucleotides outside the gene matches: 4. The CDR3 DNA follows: TGTGCCAGCAGCTTAACAGGGGGCTTTAGCACAGATACGCAGTATTTT. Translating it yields CASSLTGGFSTDTQYF.

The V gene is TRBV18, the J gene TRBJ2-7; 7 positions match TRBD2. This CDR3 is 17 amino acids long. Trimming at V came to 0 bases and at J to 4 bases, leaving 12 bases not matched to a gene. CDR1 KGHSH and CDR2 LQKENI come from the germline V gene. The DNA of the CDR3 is TGTGCCAGCTCACCACCGGGTGGACTAGTTGGGCGATACGAGCAGTACTTC. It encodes CASSPPGGLVGRYEQYF.

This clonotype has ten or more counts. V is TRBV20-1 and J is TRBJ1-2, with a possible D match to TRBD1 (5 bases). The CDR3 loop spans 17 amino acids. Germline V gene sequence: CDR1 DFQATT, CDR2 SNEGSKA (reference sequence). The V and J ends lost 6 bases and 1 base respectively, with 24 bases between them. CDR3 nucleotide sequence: TGCAGTGCCACACCATTACAGAGACAGAACCTTAACTATGGCTACACCTTC. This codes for CSATPLQRQNLNYGYTF.

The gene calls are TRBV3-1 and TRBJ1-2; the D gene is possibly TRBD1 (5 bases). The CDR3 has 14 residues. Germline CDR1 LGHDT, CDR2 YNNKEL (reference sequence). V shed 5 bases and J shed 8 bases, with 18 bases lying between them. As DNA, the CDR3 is TGTGCCAGCAGCAGGGACCTACAGACAATCGGCTACACCTTC. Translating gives CASSRDLQTIGYTF.

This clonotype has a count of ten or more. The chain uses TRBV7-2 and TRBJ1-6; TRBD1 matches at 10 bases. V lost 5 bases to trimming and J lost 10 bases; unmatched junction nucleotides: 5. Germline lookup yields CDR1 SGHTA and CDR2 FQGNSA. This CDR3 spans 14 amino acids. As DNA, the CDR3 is TGTGCCAGCAGCATCCGGACAGGGGGATCACCCCTCCACTTT. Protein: CASSIRTGGSPLHF.